Listed below are T cell receptor beta chains from one sample, sequenced in a study of PD-L1 blockade in urothelial cancer. Assay used: immunoSEQ multiplex PCR; TCRdb lists only in-frame clones, some missing. The sample yields around 87,000 clones, roughly 80% seen once. The starting material was PBMCs, obtained around atezolizumab (anti-PD-L1) treatment. The receptors come from a man in his 70s with urothelial cancer. The CDR3 runs from the conserved cysteine through the conserved F or W. Each record gives: CDR3 protein, CDR3 DNA, J gene, clone size, D gene, V gene. A D gene is named only where the DNA matches it firmly. Size is omitted from some rows. Given values are once, few, many or a class for expanded clones.

CDR3: CASSLVGTSGSYEQYF
DNA: TGTGCCAGCAGCTTAGTAGGGACTAGCGGGAGTTACGAGCAGTACTTC
J: TRBJ2-7
size: .
D: TRBD2
V: TRBV7-2

CDR3: CASSPPGQGTYEQYF
DNA: TGTGCCAGCAGTCCACCGGGACAGGGAACCTACGAGCAGTACTTC
J: TRBJ2-7
size: .
D: TRBD1
V: TRBV5-4

CDR3: CAISAPGLSGYTF
DNA: TGTGCCATCAGTGCCCCGGGACTATCTGGCTACACCTTC
J: TRBJ1-2
size: .
D: .
V: TRBV10-3

CDR3: CATSRDISNQPQHF
DNA: TGTGCCACCAGCAGGGACATTAGCAATCAGCCCCAGCATTTT
J: TRBJ1-5
size: .
D: .
V: TRBV15

CDR3: CASSYVEGGGNTIYF
DNA: TGTGCCAGCAGTTATGTCGAAGGAGGTGGAAACACCATATATTTT
J: TRBJ1-3
size: few
D: .
V: TRBV6-6

CDR3: CASSWKGGTEAFF
DNA: TGCGCCAGCAGCTGGAAAGGGGGCACTGAAGCTTTCTTT
J: TRBJ1-1
size: .
D: .
V: TRBV5-1

CDR3: CASSLASYGYTF
DNA: TGTGCCAGCAGCTTAGCGTCTTATGGCTACACCTTC
J: TRBJ1-2
size: .
D: .
V: TRBV7-2

CDR3: CASSIQGPQTNEKLFF
DNA: TGTGCCAGTAGCATCCAGGGGCCCCAAACTAATGAAAAACTGTTTTTT
J: TRBJ1-4
size: .
D: .
V: TRBV19

CDR3: CASSYYVTGKGDRARQPQHF
DNA: TGTGCCAGCAGTTACTATGTCACAGGTAAGGGAGACAGGGCTAGACAGCCCCAGCATTTT
J: TRBJ1-5
size: .
D: TRBD1
V: TRBV6-7

CDR3: CASRLGTSGNEKLFF
DNA: TGTGCCAGCAGGCTCGGGACTTCGGGTAATGAAAAACTGTTTTTT
J: TRBJ1-4
size: .
D: .
V: TRBV7-9

CDR3: CASSPGGPSGANVLTF
DNA: TGTGCTAGCAGCCCCGGGGGTCCCTCTGGGGCCAACGTCCTGACTTTC
J: TRBJ2-6
size: .
D: .
V: TRBV7-7

CDR3: CASSLMGRYGYTF
DNA: TGTGCCAGCAGCTTAATGGGGAGGTATGGCTACACCTTC
J: TRBJ1-2
size: few
D: .
V: TRBV11-3

CDR3: CASSLDNGRTDEQFF
DNA: TGTGCCAGCAGCTTAGATAACGGGAGGACGGATGAGCAGTTCTTC
J: TRBJ2-1
size: .
D: TRBD2
V: TRBV11-2

CDR3: CASSINRAVNEQFF
DNA: TGTGCCAGTAGTATAAACAGGGCTGTCAATGAGCAGTTCTTC
J: TRBJ2-1
size: .
D: .
V: TRBV19

CDR3: CASSLAPGSSYEQYF
DNA: TGTGCCAGCAGCTTGGCTCCGGGGAGCTCCTACGAGCAGTACTTC
J: TRBJ2-7
size: .
D: .
V: TRBV5-6

CDR3: CASSLDRGPGEQYF
DNA: TGTGCCAGCAGCTTGGACAGGGGGCCGGGAGAGCAGTACTTC
J: TRBJ2-7
size: .
D: TRBD1
V: TRBV11-1

CDR3: CASSAGSTDTQYF
DNA: TGTGCCAGCAGCGCTGGCAGTACAGATACGCAGTATTTT
J: TRBJ2-3
size: .
D: .
V: TRBV5-6

CDR3: CAISESVGNTEAFF
DNA: TGTGCCATCAGTGAGTCGGTCGGGAACACTGAAGCTTTCTTT
J: TRBJ1-1
size: .
D: .
V: TRBV10-3

CDR3: CASSQVIPGQPENTEAFF
DNA: TGCGCCAGCAGCCAAGTGATCCCGGGACAGCCCGAGAACACTGAAGCTTTCTTT
J: TRBJ1-1
size: once
D: TRBD1
V: TRBV4-1

CDR3: CASSPGQGAYEQYF
DNA: TGTGCCAGCAGCCCTGGACAGGGGGCGTACGAGCAGTACTTC
J: TRBJ2-7
size: .
D: TRBD1
V: TRBV14

CDR3: CASSAQRGGSFGTDTQYF
DNA: TGTGCCAGCAGCGCACAGCGGGGGGGCAGTTTTGGAACAGATACGCAGTATTTT
J: TRBJ2-3
size: .
D: TRBD2
V: TRBV9

CDR3: CASRKGDVNTEAFF
DNA: TGTGCCAGTAGGAAGGGGGATGTGAACACTGAAGCTTTCTTT
J: TRBJ1-1
size: .
D: .
V: TRBV19

CDR3: CASGGGRGQSAGANVLTF
DNA: TGTGCCAGCGGAGGGGGCAGGGGGCAATCGGCTGGGGCCAACGTCCTGACTTTC
J: TRBJ2-6
size: .
D: TRBD1
V: TRBV6-4

CDR3: CASKQGWGLAEAFF
DNA: TGTGCCAGCAAACAGGGGTGGGGGTTGGCTGAAGCTTTCTTT
J: TRBJ1-1
size: .
D: TRBD1
V: TRBV6-5

CDR3: CASSPTGGTEAFF
DNA: TGTGCCAGCAGCCCGACAGGGGGCACTGAAGCTTTCTTT
J: TRBJ1-1
size: .
D: TRBD1
V: TRBV7-3

CDR3: CASSQWAGGYNEQFF
DNA: TGTGCCAGCAGTCAATGGGCGGGGGGCTACAATGAGCAGTTCTTC
J: TRBJ2-1
size: once
D: TRBD2
V: TRBV6-4

CDR3: CASSQAGIWNQPQHF
DNA: TGCGCCAGCAGCCAAGCCGGTATATGGAATCAGCCCCAGCATTTT
J: TRBJ1-5
size: .
D: .
V: TRBV4-1

CDR3: CASSLADSSYRDEQFF
DNA: TGTGCCAGCAGCCTCGCAGACAGTTCCTATAGGGATGAGCAGTTCTTC
J: TRBJ2-1
size: .
D: .
V: TRBV11-2

CDR3: CASSLGTRGRVSYNEQFF
DNA: TGTGCCAGCAGCTTGGGCACTCGCGGGAGGGTGTCCTACAATGAGCAGTTCTTC
J: TRBJ2-1
size: few
D: TRBD2
V: TRBV5-4

CDR3: CASSVKDSNIQYF
DNA: TGTGCCAGCAGCGTAAAGGACAGTAACATTCAGTACTTC
J: TRBJ2-4
size: .
D: .
V: TRBV9

CDR3: CSAQANANTGELFF
DNA: TGCAGCGCTCAAGCTAACGCGAACACCGGGGAGCTGTTTTTT
J: TRBJ2-2
size: .
D: .
V: TRBV29-1

CDR3: CASSAQPAEGYTF
DNA: TGTGCCAGTAGTGCACAGCCCGCAGAGGGCTACACCTTC
J: TRBJ1-2
size: .
D: .
V: TRBV19

CDR3: CASSLGSAGNTEAFF
DNA: TGTGCCAGCAGCTTAGGATCTGCAGGGAACACTGAAGCTTTCTTT
J: TRBJ1-1
size: .
D: .
V: TRBV5-5

CDR3: CASKRAGGYEQYF
DNA: TGTGCCAGTAAACGGGCAGGGGGCTACGAGCAGTACTTC
J: TRBJ2-7
size: once
D: TRBD1
V: TRBV14

CDR3: CASSLGVDGTEAFF
DNA: TGCGCCAGCAGCTTGGGGGTCGACGGGACTGAAGCTTTCTTT
J: TRBJ1-1
size: once
D: .
V: TRBV5-1

CDR3: CASSLKPPFTEAFF
DNA: TGTGCCAGCAGCTTAAAGCCCCCTTTTACTGAAGCTTTCTTT
J: TRBJ1-1
size: .
D: .
V: TRBV11-3

CDR3: CASSEIAGGSRETQYF
DNA: TGTGCCAGCAGCGAAATAGCGGGAGGGTCGAGGGAGACCCAGTACTTC
J: TRBJ2-5
size: .
D: TRBD2
V: TRBV11-2

CDR3: CASSLTGGLNQPQHF
DNA: TGTGCCAGCAGCTTGACCGGCGGCCTCAATCAGCCCCAGCATTTT
J: TRBJ1-5
size: few
D: .
V: TRBV5-5

CDR3: CASRQSEAFF
DNA: TGTGCCAGCAGGCAGTCGGAAGCTTTCTTT
J: TRBJ1-1
size: .
D: .
V: TRBV6-6

CDR3: CASSRSRAGVGETQYF
DNA: TGTGCCAGCAGTCGCAGTCGCGCGGGAGTAGGAGAGACCCAGTACTTC
J: TRBJ2-5
size: .
D: TRBD2
V: TRBV7-6

CDR3: CASSLAGVTEAFF
DNA: TGTGCCAGCAGCTTGGCGGGGGTCACTGAAGCTTTCTTT
J: TRBJ1-1
size: .
D: .
V: TRBV5-4

CDR3: CTSSQDGLAGTSTDTQYF
DNA: TGCACCAGCAGCCAAGACGGACTAGCAGGGACTAGCACAGATACGCAGTATTTT
J: TRBJ2-3
size: .
D: .
V: TRBV1

CDR3: CASSQVGGTGRQETQYF
DNA: TGCGCCAGCAGCCAAGTTGGGGGGACAGGGAGGCAAGAGACCCAGTACTTC
J: TRBJ2-5
size: .
D: TRBD1
V: TRBV4-3

CDR3: CASSSDPTAGELFF
DNA: TGCGCCAGCAGCTCTGACCCGACAGCCGGGGAGCTGTTTTTT
J: TRBJ2-2
size: few
D: .
V: TRBV5-1

CDR3: CASSPGLAGGYEQYF
DNA: TGTGCCAGCTCACCAGGCCTAGCGGGGGGCTACGAGCAGTACTTC
J: TRBJ2-7
size: .
D: TRBD2
V: TRBV18

CDR3: CASSNRAGNTIYF
DNA: TGTGCCAGTAGTAACAGGGCCGGAAACACCATATATTTT
J: TRBJ1-3
size: .
D: .
V: TRBV19

CDR3: CASSLVSGPNEQFF
DNA: TGTGCCAGCAGCTTAGTTAGCGGACCTAATGAGCAGTTCTTC
J: TRBJ2-1
size: few
D: .
V: TRBV7-6

CDR3: CASSPIWGLNQPQHF
DNA: TGTGCCAGCAGCCCCATCTGGGGCCTAAATCAGCCCCAGCATTTT
J: TRBJ1-5
size: .
D: .
V: TRBV7-8

CDR3: CASSKDRDSYNSPLHF
DNA: TGTGCCAGCAGTAAAGACAGGGACTCCTATAATTCACCCCTCCACTTT
J: TRBJ1-6
size: once
D: TRBD1
V: TRBV11-2